What follows are 32 T cell receptor beta chains derived from one specimen sequenced in a study of blood T cell repertoires in COVID-19. The protocol was immunoSEQ multiplex PCR, while the TCRdb copy is restricted to in-frame clones and leaves out a portion. The repertoire holds approximately 210,000 clones, over 75% seen once, with approximately 4.3% in the top ten. Sequencing input: PBMCs or T cells enriched from blood (not recorded which). All receptors come from a man aged 30-40 years with acute COVID-19.

As DNA, the CDR3 is TGTGCCAGTAGTATACGGTCCTCGGGGGGCCTATACAATGAGCAGTTCTTC. The encoded protein is CASSIRSSGGLYNEQFF. The chain combines TRBV19 with TRBJ2-1; D may be TRBD2 (7 bases). Per the germline V gene, CDR1 is LNHDA and CDR2 is SQIVND (reference sequence). The CDR3 is 17 amino acids. Between the trimmed V and J ends, which lost 2 bases and 4 bases, there was a span of 18 bases. Combining the CDR3 with reference TRBV19 and TRBJ2-1 gives the whole variable domain DGGITQSPKYLFRKEGQNVTLSCEQNLNHDAMYWYRQDPGQGLRLIYYSQIVNDFQKGDIAEGYSVSREKKESFPLTVTSAQKNPTAFYLCASSIRSSGGLYNEQFFGPGTRLTVL.

The chain links TRBV11-2 to TRBJ2-3, with 10 positions matching TRBD1. Trimming at V came to 5 bases and at J to 3 bases, leaving 11 bases not matched to a gene. CDR3 length: 17 residues. Germline CDR1 is SGHAT and CDR2 is FQNNGV. CDR3 loop: CASSLRTGGDGTDTQYF. In DNA, the CDR3 is TGTGCCAGCAGCCTACGGACAGGGGGAGACGGAACAGATACGCAGTATTTT. The full variable domain, in which reference TRBV11-2 and TRBJ2-3 provide the parts outside the CDR3, is EAGVAQSPRYKIIEKRQSVAFWCNPISGHATLYWYQQILGQGPKLLIQFQNNGVVDDSQLPKDRFSAERLKGVDSTLKIQPAKLEDSAVYLCASSLRTGGDGTDTQYFGPGTRLTVL.

The rearrangement joins TRBV28 to TRBJ1-2; unclear D gene. Per germline, CDR1 MDHEN and CDR2 SYDVKM. V dropped 8 bases and J dropped 11 bases, with 12 bases sitting between them. The CDR3 sequence is 10 residues long. CDR3 amino acids: CASSEHGYTF. DNA for the CDR3: TGTGCCAGCTCCGAACACGGGTACACCTTC.

The rearrangement joins TRBV4-1 to TRBJ1-1; 8 bases map to TRBD1. This CDR3 is 15 amino acids long. The germline gives CDR1 MGHRA, CDR2 YSYEKL. V shed 2 bases and J 5 bases; nucleotides not matched to a gene: 7. The CDR3 loop reads CASSQSAGGNTEAFF. CDR3 nucleotide sequence: TGCGCCAGCAGCCAATCCGCAGGGGGCAATACTGAAGCTTTCTTT.

The chain joins TRBV29-1 to TRBJ2-7; D ambiguous. Germline CDR1 and CDR2: SQVTM and ANQGSEA. CDR3 length equals 10 residues. Trimming took off 6 bases at V and 1 base at J, with 4 bases between the two ends. The CDR3 DNA reads TGCAGCGTGGAGTCCTACGAGCAGTACTTC. It specifies CSVESYEQYF.

This chain's CDR3 is CASSSVPGQGYFREQYF. CDR3 coding DNA: TGTGCCAGCAGCTCAGTACCGGGACAGGGATATTTTCGCGAGCAGTACTTC. The chain is built from TRBV7-9 and TRBJ2-7, with 9 nucleotides matching TRBD1. Germline-derived CDR1 and CDR2 are SEHNR and FQNEAQ (reference sequence). The CDR3 sequence is 17 residues long. Trimming at V came to 4 bases and at J to 6 bases, leaving 16 bases not matched to a gene.

The chain combines TRBV4-2 with TRBJ1-5; TRBD1 aligns across 11 bases. With 1 base clipped from V and 4 bases from J, the junction kept 9 bases outside the gene matches. CDR3 length: 18 residues. Germline lookup yields CDR1 LGHNA and CDR2 YNFKEQ. The chain's CDR3 is CASSQGTVGTGGNQPQHF. The DNA of the CDR3 is TGTGCCAGCAGCCAAGGGACTGTCGGGACAGGGGGAAATCAGCCCCAGCATTTT.

This rearrangement joins TRBV18 to TRBJ2-3, with 11 positions matching TRBD2. Germline V gene data show CDR1 as KGHSH and CDR2 as LQKENI. This CDR3 is 19 amino acids long. Unmatched junction bases numbered 14, after V lost 3 bases and J lost 3 bases. The CDR3 region is CASSPVTGISGGGTDTQYF. The CDR3 DNA reads as TGTGCCAGCTCACCCGTTACAGGGATTAGCGGGGGGGGAACAGATACGCAGTATTTT. Full variable domain (missing parts from reference TRBV18 and TRBJ2-3): NAGVMQNPRHLVRRRGQEARLRCSPMKGHSHVYWYRQLPEEGLKFMVYLQKENIIDESGMPKERFSAEFPKEGPSILRIQQVVRGDSAAYFCASSPVTGISGGGTDTQYFGPGTRLTVL.

The rearrangement uses TRBV4-1 and TRBJ1-2; 8 bases fit TRBD1. The ends lost 4 bases at V and 7 bases at J; junction bases unmatched: 17. Germline CDR1 and CDR2: MGHRA and YSYEKL. The CDR3 loop spans 17 amino acids. CDR3 DNA sequence: TGCGCCAGCAGCCTTTCCCCCCCGGGGCAGGGGGCATCTGGCTACACCTTC. Translating gives CASSLSPPGQGASGYTF.

This chain connects TRBV3-1 (or the pseudogene TRBV3-2) to TRBJ1-2; possible D gene TRBD1, 6 bases. Germline CDR1 and CDR2: LGHDT and YNNKEL (reference sequence). Trimming took 7 bases from V and 2 from J, leaving 8 bases between them. The CDR3 runs 12 residues. The CDR3 region has the DNA TGTGCCAGCAAGCAGGGGAACTATGGCTACACCTTC. Translating gives CASKQGNYGYTF.

The table lists this clone with a count of one. The rearrangement uses TRBV5-1 and TRBJ1-2, with 7 bases that match TRBD1. The V segment lost 0 bases and the J segment 2 bases; nucleotides outside the gene matches: 7. The V gene's germline CDR1 is SGHRS and CDR2 YFSETQ. The CDR3 has 16 amino acids. CDR3 bases: TGCGCCAGCAGCTTGGAGGTAGGGGGCCTAAACTATGGCTACACCTTC. It specifies CASSLEVGGLNYGYTF.

The chain recombines TRBV3-1 (or the pseudogene TRBV3-2) with TRBJ2-7, with 8 bases lining up with TRBD2. The CDR3 extends over 15 amino acids. J lost 4 bases, V lost 1 base, and 6 bases had no gene match. CDR1 and CDR2 from the germline V gene are LGHDT and YNNKEL (reference sequence). CDR3 sequence reads: CASSQVPSGPYEQYF. For the CDR3, the DNA is TGTGCCAGCAGCCAAGTACCTAGCGGGCCTTACGAGCAGTACTTC.

The chain uses TRBV27 and TRBJ1-2, with 9 bases fitting TRBD1. This CDR3 spans 14 amino acids. CDR1 MNHEY and CDR2 SMNVEV come from the germline V gene (reference sequence). The trim removed 4 bases at V and 8 bases at J, leaving 8 bases unmatched. The CDR3 nucleotides read TGTGCCAGCAGTTCCGGGACAGGGCGGAGGGGCTACACCTTC. Protein sequence: CASSSGTGRRGYTF.

The chain employs TRBV9 and TRBJ2-1, with D tentatively TRBD2 (5 bases). Deletions cut 3 bases from V and 5 bases from J, with 9 bases between. Germline V lookup: CDR1 SGDLS, CDR2 YYNGEE. The CDR3 runs 13 residues. CDR3 sequence: CASSAGINNEQFF. DNA of the CDR3: TGTGCCAGCAGCGCGGGGATAAACAATGAGCAGTTCTTC.

The V gene is TRBV18, the J gene TRBJ2-7; TRBD1 agrees at 10 bases. V lost 3 bases, J lost 0 bases, and 2 bases stayed unmatched. This CDR3 is 15 amino acids long. Germline V gene data show CDR1 as KGHSH and CDR2 as LQKENI. The CDR3 region has the DNA TGTGCCAGCTCACCCAGACAGGGGGCCTCCTACGAGCAGTACTTC. Residues: CASSPRQGASYEQYF.

The CDR3 nucleotides are TGTGCCAGCAGCTTGACTGACAGGACCTACGAGCAGTACTTC. Amino acid sequence: CASSLTDRTYEQYF. The chain has TRBV7-2 and TRBJ2-7; D is possibly TRBD1 (6 bases). CDR1 and CDR2 from the germline V gene are SGHTA and FQGNSA. V lost 3 bases to trimming and J lost 2 bases, with 11 bases between them. The CDR3 runs 14 residues.

A few counts support this clone. The chain is built from TRBV5-5 and TRBJ2-7, with a possible D match to TRBD2 (5 bases). The CDR3 extends over 13 amino acids. CDR1 and CDR2 from the germline V gene are SGHKS and YYEKEE (reference sequence). V lost 3 bases to trimming and J lost 4 bases, with 11 bases between them. CDR3 sequence (DNA): TGTGCCAGCAGCTCCGGGAATTGGTACGAGCAGTACTTC. Amino acids: CASSSGNWYEQYF.

This clone appeared once. This sequence joins TRBV20-1 and TRBJ1-6, with TRBD1 matching 10 bases. The V gene's germline CDR1 is DFQATT and CDR2 SNEGSKA (reference sequence). The ends lost 4 bases at V and 7 bases at J; junction bases unmatched: 7. The CDR3 totals 15 residues. The CDR3 bases are TGCAGTGCTAATGAAGACAGGGGGCTGAATTCACCCCTCCACTTT. It codes for CSANEDRGLNSPLHF.

The table lists this clone with a few counts. The chain recombines TRBV9 with TRBJ2-3; TRBD2 aligns across 8 bases. CDR3 length: 15 amino acids. Germline V gives CDR1 SGDLS, CDR2 YYNGEE. V was clipped by 0 bases and J by 7 bases; unmatched bases: 7. The CDR3 protein is CASSVALAGDHTQYF. In DNA, the CDR3 is TGTGCCAGCAGCGTAGCTCTAGCGGGTGATCATACGCAGTATTTT.

The chain links TRBV7-9 to TRBJ1-1, with 9 bases lining up with TRBD1. The ends lost 5 bases at V and 2 bases at J; junction bases unmatched: 6. Per the germline V gene, CDR1 is SEHNR and CDR2 is FQNEAQ (reference sequence). The CDR3 extends over 15 amino acids. CDR3: CASSLRQGGNTEAFF. CDR3 DNA: TGTGCCAGCAGCCTAAGACAGGGGGGTAACACTGAAGCTTTCTTT.

The V gene is TRBV5-4, the J gene TRBJ2-3, with TRBD2 matching 9 bases. CDR1 and CDR2 (germline): SGHNT, YYREEE (reference sequence). The CDR3 has 16 amino acids. V was clipped by 0 bases and J by 0 bases; unmatched bases: 2. The CDR3 bases are TGTGCCAGCAGCTTGGGACTAGCGGCTAGCACAGATACGCAGTATTTT. This translates into CASSLGLAASTDTQYF. Full variable domain (missing parts from reference TRBV5-4 and TRBJ2-3): ETGVTQSPTHLIKTRGQQVTLRCSSQSGHNTVSWYQQALGQGPQFIFQYYREEENGRGNFPPRFSGLQFPNYSSELNVNALELDDSALYLCASSLGLAASTDTQYFGPGTRLTVL.

The V gene is TRBV5-4, the J gene TRBJ2-7, with a possible D match to TRBD1 (6 bases). In germline, CDR1 is SGHNT, CDR2 YYREEE (reference sequence). CDR3 length: 14 residues. The V and J ends lost 2 bases and 8 bases respectively, with 17 bases between them. The CDR3 DNA follows: TGTGCCAGCAGCTTCCCAGATACTGGGGGCAAGCAGTACTTC. This codes for CASSFPDTGGKQYF.

This chain links TRBV6-5 with TRBJ1-2, with 7 bases fitting TRBD1. Germline CDR1 reads MNHEY; CDR2 reads SVGAGI. Losses at the gene ends were 2 bases for V and 6 bases for J; bases not matched to a gene: 3. The CDR3 runs to 13 residues. CDR3 residues: CASSYEDRNGYTF. CDR3 nucleotides: TGTGCCAGCAGTTACGAGGACAGGAATGGCTACACCTTC.

This clone was observed once. The J gene is TRBJ2-4, the V gene TRBV23-1; D is possibly TRBD1 (5 bases). TRBV23-1 is assigned to the ORF class and has an uncertain function. Deletions cut 1 base from V and 7 bases from J, with 11 bases between. The CDR3 is 14 residues long. Written as DNA, the CDR3 is TGCGCCAGCAGTCAATTTGAAGGGGTGAACATTCAGTACTTC. Translation: CASSQFEGVNIQYF.

The CDR3 sequence is CASKQEPGELFF. In DNA form, the CDR3 reads TGTGCCAGCAAACAGGAACCCGGGGAGCTGTTTTTT. V is TRBV27 and J is TRBJ2-2; weak D call: TRBD1 (5 bases). Trimming stripped 7 bases from V and 6 bases from J, with 9 bases between. CDR1 MNHEY and CDR2 SMNVEV come from the germline V gene (reference sequence). CDR3 length equals 12 residues.

The rearrangement uses TRBV6-5 and TRBJ1-1, with D tentatively TRBD1 (5 bases). V gave up 0 bases and J gave up 7 bases, with 18 bases separating them. The CDR3 is 16 amino acids. The germline V gene encodes CDR1 MNHEY and CDR2 SVGAGI. The CDR3 here is CASSYSSIGGEGEAFF. The CDR3 nucleotides are TGTGCCAGCAGTTACTCGAGTATCGGGGGTGAGGGTGAAGCTTTCTTT.

The chain is built from TRBV5-6 and TRBJ2-2; D may be TRBD2 (6 bases). Per germline, CDR1 SGHDT and CDR2 YYEEEE. The CDR3 runs to 16 residues. V was clipped by 6 bases and J by 0 bases, with 15 bases between them. The CDR3 loop reads CASTGSVTANTGELFF. The CDR3, as DNA: TGTGCCAGCACCGGGAGCGTGACCGCGAACACCGGGGAGCTGTTTTTT.

This clone was seen only once. CDR3 region: CASSDTLWGGYTF. In DNA form, the CDR3 reads TGTGCCAGCAGTGACACCTTATGGGGCGGCTACACCTTC. V gene TRBV6-4 combines with J gene TRBJ1-2; TRBD1 is a possible D gene (5 bases). V lost 2 bases to trimming and J lost 8 bases, with 12 bases between them. CDR3 length: 13 residues. The germline gives CDR1 MRHNA, CDR2 SNTAGT.

The chain recombines TRBV15 with TRBJ1-4; 7 bases are shared with TRBD1. Germline assignment: CDR1 LNHNV and CDR2 YYDKDF (reference sequence). CDR3 length: 16 amino acids. The J segment lost 5 bases and the V segment lost 1 base, leaving 7 bases of the junction unmatched. CDR3 loop: CATSRVIQGRNEKLFF. The CDR3 DNA follows: TGTGCCACCAGCAGAGTAATACAGGGGAGGAATGAAAAACTGTTTTTT.

As concerns this clone: The sample contains more than one DNA sequence encoding this CDR3. The V and J genes are TRBV10-3 and TRBJ1-2, with D perhaps matching TRBD1 (6 bases). V shed 4 bases and J shed 6 bases, with 9 bases lying between them. CDR1 is ENHRY and CDR2 is SYGVKD in the germline V gene. This CDR3 is built from 12 residues. The chain's CDR3 is CAISGQGNGYTF. Written as DNA, the CDR3 is TGTGCCATCAGTGGGCAGGGGAATGGCTACACCTTC.

This rearrangement joins TRBV7-6 to TRBJ1-2; the D gene is possibly TRBD1 (5 bases). This CDR3 spans 16 amino acids. Trimming pared 5 bases from V and 8 bases from J, leaving 24 bases between. Germline V gives CDR1 SGHVS, CDR2 FNYEAQ. Here the CDR3 reads CASSAEPIRVGWGYTF. The CDR3 bases are TGTGCCAGCAGCGCCGAGCCCATCAGGGTAGGATGGGGCTACACCTTC.

The chain combines TRBV6-4 with TRBJ1-1, with D maybe TRBD1 (6 bases). Deletions cut 5 bases from V and 1 base from J, with 8 bases between. This CDR3 region has 13 residues. From germline, CDR1 is MRHNA and CDR2 SNTAGT. Written as DNA, the CDR3 is TGTGCCAGCAGTCGACAGGAGAACACTGAAGCTTTCTTT. Translation gives CASSRQENTEAFF.